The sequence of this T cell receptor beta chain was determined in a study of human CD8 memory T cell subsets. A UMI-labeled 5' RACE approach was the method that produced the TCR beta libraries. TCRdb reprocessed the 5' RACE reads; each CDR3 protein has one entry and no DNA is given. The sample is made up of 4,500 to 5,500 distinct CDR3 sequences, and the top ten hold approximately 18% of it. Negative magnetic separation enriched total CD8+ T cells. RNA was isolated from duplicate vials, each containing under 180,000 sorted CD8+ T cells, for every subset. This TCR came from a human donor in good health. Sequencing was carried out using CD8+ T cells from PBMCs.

CDR3 amino acids: CASSVERDGYEQYF. The chain joins TRBV9 to TRBJ2-7. The length of the CDR3 is 14 residues. Germline CDR1 and CDR2: SGDLS and YYNGEE.